The entry below gives a single TCR beta chain sequence along with its context. The antigen it binds to is not known. No much larger clone exists at a distance of one base, and base qualities are not known. In this study, focal radiation therapy paired with CTLA-4 blockade (ipilimumab) was tested in patients who had chemo-refractory metastatic non-small-cell lung cancer. This sample stems from a study of radiotherapy plus CTLA-4 blockade in lung cancer (dated by TCRdb to between 2017 and 2018). A note on the overall study: Among the enrolled patients, under 20% had an objective response, and less than 40% reached disease control. General findings and caveats noted by the study authors: After treatment with radiotherapy and ipilimumab, TCR clones that originated in tumors expanded in peripheral blood. The strongest predictors of response, as reported, were early dynamic changes in blood T cell clones along with a rise in serum interferon-beta after radiation.

V ends up 5 bases short and J 3 bases short, with an unmatched junction base count of 8. Based on the germline V gene (reference sequence), the CDR1 and CDR2 sequences are SEHNR and FQNEAQ. The CDR3 holds 16 amino acids from the cysteine to the phenylalanine. CDR3 DNA only is kept here, 48 bases in frame from base 1. Library preparation was by the immunoSEQ multiplex PCR assay. The table was pulled from immuneACCESS by TCRdb, which kept in-frame rearrangements only. Such tables lose some clones; where checked, under half of the loss comes from unresolved V genes, and the rest has no known cause. The sample has 35,000 to 55,000 clones on record, roughly 80% of them singletons. Jointly, the top ten make up about 2.6% of the sample.

This specimen was peripheral blood, taken from a patient treated with radiotherapy plus ipilimumab. The V and J genes are TRBV7-9 and TRBJ2-5, and 11 bases in between align with TRBD2. This TCR was sampled from a human donor with non-small cell lung cancer whose response to radiotherapy plus ipilimumab could not be evaluated. In nucleotide form, the sequence is TGTGCCAGCAGCAACCGACTAGCGGGGCTAAAAGAGACCCAGTACTTC. The translation is CASSNRLAGLKETQYF.